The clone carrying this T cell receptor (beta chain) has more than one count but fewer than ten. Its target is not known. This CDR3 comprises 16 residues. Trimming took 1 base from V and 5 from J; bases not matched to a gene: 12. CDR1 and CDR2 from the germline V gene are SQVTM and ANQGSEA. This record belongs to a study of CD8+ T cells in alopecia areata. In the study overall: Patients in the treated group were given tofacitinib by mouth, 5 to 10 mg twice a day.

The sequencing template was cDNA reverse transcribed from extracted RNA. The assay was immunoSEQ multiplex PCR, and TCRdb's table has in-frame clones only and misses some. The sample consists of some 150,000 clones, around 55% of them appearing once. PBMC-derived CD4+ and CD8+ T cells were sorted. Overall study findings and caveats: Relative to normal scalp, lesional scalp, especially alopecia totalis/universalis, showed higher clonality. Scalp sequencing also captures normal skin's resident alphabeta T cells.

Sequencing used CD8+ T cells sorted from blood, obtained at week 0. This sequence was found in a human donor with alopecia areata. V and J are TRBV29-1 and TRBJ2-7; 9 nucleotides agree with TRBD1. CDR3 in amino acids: CSVEAVGTGLKNEQYF. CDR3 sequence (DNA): TGCAGCGTTGAAGCTGTGGGGACAGGGTTAAAGAACGAGCAGTACTTC.